Below, one T cell receptor beta chain is given with its context. The sample belongs to a study of shared clonotypes between healthy human individuals. The CDR3 contains 12 residues. Trimming cost V 7 bases and J 8 bases, with 14 bases left between them. Germline V gene sequence: CDR1 MNHNS, CDR2 SASEGT. As originally analysed: Filtering of immunoSEQ junctional sequences could not match full-length read filtering. Sequencing used immunoSEQ multiplex PCR; TCRdb keeps in-frame clones, though not all of them. V, J and clone size reflect that table, while D and trimming were determined from the DNA. The sample shows about 1 million clones, approximately 70% of them seen only once.

The clonotype originates from a young man in good health. Sequenced sample: memory CD4+ T cells sorted from blood. This sample's subset: CD45RA-negative fraction. V is TRBV6-1 and J is TRBJ1-2, with D hard to call. The CDR3 spells CASNSPGQGYTF. For the CDR3, the DNA is TGTGCCAGCAACTCCCCGGGTCAAGGCTACACCTTC.